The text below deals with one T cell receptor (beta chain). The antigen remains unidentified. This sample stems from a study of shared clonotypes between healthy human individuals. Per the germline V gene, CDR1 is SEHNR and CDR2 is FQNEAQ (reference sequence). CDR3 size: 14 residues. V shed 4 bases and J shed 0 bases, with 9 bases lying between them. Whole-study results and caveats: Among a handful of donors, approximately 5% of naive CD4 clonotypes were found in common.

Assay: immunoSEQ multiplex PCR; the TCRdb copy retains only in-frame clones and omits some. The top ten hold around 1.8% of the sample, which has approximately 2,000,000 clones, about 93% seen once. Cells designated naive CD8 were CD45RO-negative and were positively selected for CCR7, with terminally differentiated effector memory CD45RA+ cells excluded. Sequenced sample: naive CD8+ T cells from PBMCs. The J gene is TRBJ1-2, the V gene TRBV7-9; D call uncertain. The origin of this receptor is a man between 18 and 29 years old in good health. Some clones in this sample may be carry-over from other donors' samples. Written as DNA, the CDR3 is TGTGCCAGCAGCTCTGGTGACCCTAACTATGGCTACACCTTC. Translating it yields CASSSGDPNYGYTF.